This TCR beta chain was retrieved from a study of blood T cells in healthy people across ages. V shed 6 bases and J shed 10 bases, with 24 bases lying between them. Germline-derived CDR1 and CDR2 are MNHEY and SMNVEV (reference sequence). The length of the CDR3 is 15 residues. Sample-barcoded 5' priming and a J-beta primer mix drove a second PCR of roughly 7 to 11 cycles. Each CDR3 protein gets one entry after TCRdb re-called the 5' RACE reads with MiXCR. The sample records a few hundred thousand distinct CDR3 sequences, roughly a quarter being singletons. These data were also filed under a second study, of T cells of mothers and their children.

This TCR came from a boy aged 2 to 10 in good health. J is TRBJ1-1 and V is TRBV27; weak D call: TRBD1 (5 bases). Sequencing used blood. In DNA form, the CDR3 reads TGTGCCAGCAGCCCTATCACGGGGACCTTAGTGGTAGCTTTCTTT. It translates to CASSPITGTLVVAFF.